A single T cell receptor (beta chain) is shown here with its context. Its cognate antigen is unknown. This sample is part of a study of human CD8 memory T cell subsets. Broader study findings: From the Chao1 estimates, stem-like memory T cells appeared to be more diverse than precursor exhausted T cells.

Production of TCR beta libraries used UMI-labeled 5' RACE as the method. Methods used by the authors: Libraries were built for TCR beta, and each one held between 3,000 and 18,000 functional CDR3 beta clonotypes. From its re-call of the 5' RACE reads, TCRdb lists each CDR3 protein once, without DNA. It is TCRdb's table, rather than the study itself, that gives the V and J calls and clone size. Its table lists about 7,000 distinct CDR3 sequences. The PBMC were taken from buffy coats given by healthy donors. Negative magnetic separation was used for the enrichment of total CD8+ T cells. CDR1 and CDR2 (germline): SQVTM, ANQGSEA. The CDR3 consists of 13 residues.

The sample consisted of CD8+ T cells from PBMCs. The receptor was derived from a human donor in good health. V and J are TRBV29-1 and TRBJ2-7. The CDR3 loop is CSVATGDHYEQYF.